The 29 T cell receptor beta chains given below trace back to one sample, sequenced in a study of somatic mutations in cytotoxic T cells in rheumatoid arthritis. The method was immunoSEQ multiplex PCR; TCRdb's version includes in-frame clones alone and lacks a portion of them. Of about 10,000 clones listed, about three quarters are singletons. The sequenced material came from CD8+ T cells sorted from blood. These receptors all stem from a man in his fifties in good health.

V gene TRBV9 combines with J gene TRBJ2-1; 8 bases map to TRBD2. Germline values: CDR1 SGDLS, CDR2 YYNGEE. J was trimmed by 10 bases and V by 2 bases; bases with no gene match: 5. This CDR3 spans 13 amino acids. The CDR3 spells CASSVGGAGEQFF. In DNA, the CDR3 is TGTGCCAGCAGCGTCGGGGGGGCCGGAGAGCAGTTCTTC.

The gene calls are TRBV28 and TRBJ1-5, with D perhaps matching TRBD1 (6 bases). V was shortened by 6 bases and J by 0 bases, with 12 bases between the two germline ends. Germline lookup yields CDR1 MDHEN and CDR2 SYDVKM. The CDR3 spans 15 residues. The CDR3 sequence is CASRTGPNSNQPQHF. In DNA, the CDR3 is TGTGCCAGCAGGACAGGTCCAAATAGCAATCAGCCCCAGCATTTT.

V gene TRBV19 combines with J gene TRBJ2-5, with 10 bases aligning to TRBD1. This CDR3 region has 13 residues. The V gene's germline CDR1 is LNHDA and CDR2 SQIVND (reference sequence). V gave up 9 bases and J gave up 7 bases; unmatched junction bases: 8. CDR3 in DNA: TGTGCCAGCTCCGACAGGGGGCCCCCGACCCAGTACTTC. This encodes CASSDRGPPTQYF.

V and J are TRBV19 and TRBJ2-5, with TRBD1 matching over 8 bases. Unmatched junction bases numbered 19, after V lost 3 bases and J lost 4 bases. This CDR3 spans 19 amino acids. Germline lookup yields CDR1 LNHDA and CDR2 SQIVND (reference sequence). The CDR3 nucleotides read TGTGCCAGTAGTATTTACCCCCGGGACAGGAGACTAACCCGAGAGACCCAGTACTTC. Translated: CASSIYPRDRRLTRETQYF.

V usage is TRBV7-3 and J usage is TRBJ1-1; tentatively, D is TRBD1 (5 bases). V lost 2 bases and J lost 1, with 11 bases in between. In germline, CDR1 is SGHTA, CDR2 FQGTGA. The CDR3 extends over 15 amino acids. The CDR3 here is CASSLGGLRNTEAFF. The DNA for the CDR3 is TGTGCCAGCAGCTTAGGGGGGTTGCGGAACACTGAAGCTTTCTTT.

The chain joins TRBV6-5 to TRBJ2-3; D perhaps matches TRBD1 (6 bases). Germline assignment: CDR1 MNHEY and CDR2 SVGAGI. This CDR3 comprises 15 residues. The germline V and J ends were trimmed by 6 bases and 2 bases, with 15 bases remaining between them. The CDR3 nucleotides are TGTGCCAGCAGACCCTGGGGGACATCCACAGATACGCAGTATTTT. As protein: CASRPWGTSTDTQYF.

J is TRBJ1-1 and V is TRBV5-4; a weak D match, TRBD1 (6 bases). CDR1 is SGHNT, CDR2 YYREEE, per germline (reference sequence). This CDR3 contains 13 residues. V was shortened by 5 bases and J by 4 bases, with 12 bases between the two germline ends. The CDR3 coding sequence is TGTGCCAGCAGAGGGGGACGGGCCACTGAAGCTTTCTTT. This gives the protein CASRGGRATEAFF.

Remarks on this clone: Relative to the germline gene, one junction end is altered; a read error may explain this. This specimen includes other DNA sequences encoding the same CDR3. The rearrangement uses TRBV30 and TRBJ2-3, with 8 bases fitting TRBD2. This CDR3 is built from 16 residues. Germline V gives CDR1 GTSNPN, CDR2 SVGIG (reference sequence). The CDR3 protein is CAWSQEGGGSTDTQYF. CDR3 DNA sequence: TGTGCCTGGAGCCAAGAAGGCGGGGGGTCCACAGATACACAGTATTTT.

The chain is built from TRBV7-2 and TRBJ2-5; 10 bases align to TRBD1. The CDR3 totals 14 residues. V lost 5 bases and J lost 4; bases outside the gene matches: 4. Germline assignment: CDR1 SGHTA and CDR2 FQGNSA. CDR3 DNA: TGTGCCAGCAGCCGGACAGGGGGACTAGAGACCCAGTACTTC. This gives the protein CASSRTGGLETQYF.

This sequence joins TRBV14 and TRBJ2-7, with D uncertain. V shed 1 base and J shed 0 bases, with 7 bases lying between them. The CDR3 loop spans 14 amino acids. Germline CDR1 and CDR2: SGHDN and FVKESK. This CDR3 reads CASSQGQISYEQYF. The CDR3 nucleotides read TGTGCCAGCAGCCAAGGGCAGATCTCCTACGAGCAGTACTTC.

The V and J genes are TRBV27 and TRBJ2-1; 7 bases match TRBD2. This CDR3 spans 14 amino acids. V shed 4 bases and J 3 bases; nucleotides not matched to a gene: 3. Germline CDR1 reads MNHEY; CDR2 reads SMNVEV (reference sequence). The CDR3 DNA reads TGTGCCAGCAGTTCGAGCGGGATCTACAATGAGCAGTTCTTC. It yields the protein CASSSSGIYNEQFF.

The chain joins TRBV7-9 to TRBJ2-5; the D gene is possibly TRBD2 (6 bases). In germline, CDR1 is SEHNR, CDR2 FQNEAQ (reference sequence). The CDR3 loop spans 15 amino acids. V shed 2 bases and J shed 2 bases, with 12 bases lying between them. CDR3 residues: CASSLMEGKQETQYF. CDR3 DNA: TGTGCCAGCAGCTTAATGGAGGGGAAACAAGAGACCCAGTACTTC.

The chain couples TRBV10-1 to TRBJ2-5, with D uncertain. Germline V CDR1 and CDR2: WNHNN, SYGVQD (reference sequence). V was cut by 4 bases and J by 0 bases, with 6 bases left in between. This CDR3 region has 13 residues. As DNA, the CDR3 is TGCGCCAGCAGTGTTTGGCACCAAGAGACCCAGTACTTC. It yields the protein CASSVWHQETQYF.

This chain uses TRBV27 with TRBJ2-7; D is possibly TRBD1 (5 bases). Germline values: CDR1 MNHEY, CDR2 SMNVEV (reference sequence). CDR3 length: 15 residues. Trimming shortened V by 6 bases and J by 2 bases, and 17 bases separated the two germline ends. The CDR3 is CASSFQGFGAYEQYF. The CDR3, as DNA: TGTGCCAGCAGCTTCCAGGGTTTTGGGGCCTACGAGCAGTACTTC.

The J gene is TRBJ1-2, the V gene TRBV4-1, with 9 bases matching TRBD1. This CDR3 spans 15 amino acids. The J segment lost 4 bases and the V segment lost 1 base, leaving 4 bases of the junction unmatched. Germline V CDR1 and CDR2: MGHRA, YSYEKL. CDR3 sequence (DNA): TGCGCCAGCAGCCAAGGGGACAGGGTGAGCTATGGCTACACCTTC. This gives the protein CASSQGDRVSYGYTF.

The chain couples TRBV5-4 to TRBJ1-5, with TRBD1 as a possible D gene (5 bases). The CDR3 has 15 amino acids. CDR1 and CDR2 from the germline V gene are SGHNT and YYREEE (reference sequence). Trimming shortened V by 3 bases and J by 2 bases, and 12 bases separated the two germline ends. CDR3 in amino acids: CASSSTAAGNQPQHF. The CDR3 nucleotides read TGTGCCAGCAGCTCGACAGCTGCGGGCAATCAGCCCCAGCATTTT.

The J gene is TRBJ2-1, the V gene TRBV15; perhaps TRBD1 as D (5 bases). Trimming stripped 8 bases from V and 9 bases from J, with 20 bases between. Germline assignment: CDR1 LNHNV and CDR2 YYDKDF (reference sequence). The CDR3 sequence is 14 residues long. CDR3 coding DNA: TGTGCCACCCACCTGCTTGAAGGGGCGAGTGAGCAGTTCTTC. This sequence encodes CATHLLEGASEQFF. Full variable domain (remainder filled in from reference TRBV15 and TRBJ2-1): DAMVIQNPRYQVTQFGKPVTLSCSQTLNHNVMYWYQQKSSQAPKLLFHYYDKDFNNEADTPDNFQSRRPNTSFCFLDIRSPGLGDTAMYLCATHLLEGASEQFFGPGTRLTVL.

The rearrangement joins TRBV7-2 to TRBJ2-7; maybe TRBD1 (6 bases). The CDR3 length is 13 residues. CDR1 is SGHTA and CDR2 is FQGNSA in the germline V gene. V lost 3 bases and J 4 bases, leaving 10 bases between the germline ends. The DNA for the CDR3 is TGTGCCAGCAGCTTGAACAGGGCATACGAGCAGTACTTC. It codes for CASSLNRAYEQYF.

This chain links TRBV15 with TRBJ2-2, with 9 positions matching TRBD1. CDR3 length: 15 amino acids. Germline assignment: CDR1 LNHNV and CDR2 YYDKDF (reference sequence). V shed 4 bases and J 6 bases; nucleotides not matched to a gene: 6. The CDR3 here is CATSKDRGVAGELFF. The DNA for the CDR3 is TGTGCCACCAGCAAGGACAGGGGAGTGGCCGGGGAGCTGTTTTTT.

The chain couples TRBV29-1 to TRBJ2-3, with 8 bases that match TRBD2. Germline V gene lookup returns CDR1 SQVTM and CDR2 ANQGSEA. This CDR3 is built from 14 residues. V was pared by 3 bases and J by 3 bases, with 5 bases of the junction left unmatched. In DNA, the CDR3 is TGCAGCGTTGACGGGACTAGGGTTACAGATACGCAGTATTTT. Its protein product is CSVDGTRVTDTQYF.

The genes are TRBV7-9 and TRBJ2-7; no definite D call. Germline V CDR1 and CDR2: SEHNR, FQNEAQ (reference sequence). The length of the CDR3 is 14 residues. Trimming removed 2 bases from V and 5 bases from J, with 13 bases in between. This CDR3 is CASSLSLLPHEQYF. DNA of the CDR3: TGTGCCAGCAGCTTATCCCTACTTCCCCACGAGCAGTACTTC.

CDR3 sequence reads: CASTPTGYGQPQHF. The CDR3 DNA reads TGTGCCAGCACCCCGACAGGGTATGGTCAGCCCCAGCATTTT. The chain joins TRBV6-6 to TRBJ1-5, with 7 bases aligning to TRBD1. The V segment lost 7 bases and the J segment 6 bases; nucleotides outside the gene matches: 9. This CDR3 has 14 amino acids. CDR1 and CDR2 (germline): MNHNY, SVGAGI (reference sequence).

This chain uses TRBV4-3 with TRBJ2-1; TRBD1 aligns across 7 bases. The CDR3 loop spans 14 amino acids. V trimming: 1 base; J trimming: 8 bases; junction bases outside the gene matches: 5. CDR1 is LGHNA and CDR2 is YSLEER in the germline V gene. This CDR3 reads CASSQASQGDEQFF. CDR3 sequence (DNA): TGCGCCAGCAGCCAAGCTTCCCAGGGGGATGAGCAGTTCTTC.

This rearrangement joins TRBV11-2 to TRBJ1-4; D unresolved. The germline V gene encodes CDR1 SGHAT and CDR2 FQNNGV. V was cut by 5 bases and J by 0 bases, with 16 bases left in between. The CDR3 contains 17 residues. In DNA, the CDR3 is TGTGCCAGCAGCCCAAGGTCCAGGACTGCAACTAATGAAAAACTGTTTTTT. As protein: CASSPRSRTATNEKLFF.

The chain links TRBV6-4 to TRBJ1-6, with 10 nucleotides matching TRBD1. CDR1 MRHNA and CDR2 SNTAGT come from the germline V gene. The CDR3 is 14 residues long. V gave up 4 bases and J gave up 10 bases; unmatched junction bases: 4. The CDR3 spells CASSVDRGSSPLHF. The DNA of the CDR3 is TGTGCCAGCAGTGTGGACAGGGGGAGCTCACCCCTCCACTTT.

This clone has only one observation. V usage is TRBV19 and J usage is TRBJ1-1; 8 bases are shared with TRBD1. This CDR3 has 14 residues. CDR1 and CDR2 (germline): LNHDA, SQIVND (reference sequence). The trim removed 5 bases at V and 7 bases at J, leaving 9 bases unmatched. This CDR3 reads CASSYSPGQGEAFF. The CDR3 DNA reads as TGTGCCAGTAGTTATTCCCCCGGACAGGGTGAAGCTTTCTTT.

V and J are TRBV10-3 and TRBJ2-2, with 9 nucleotides matching TRBD2. Germline V CDR1 and CDR2: ENHRY, SYGVKD. V lost 2 bases and J lost 5; bases outside the gene matches: 6. This CDR3 has 16 residues. For the CDR3, the DNA is TGTGCCATCAGTGAGCTGACTAGCGGACCAACCGGGGAGCTGTTTTTT. Translation: CAISELTSGPTGELFF.

This chain joins TRBV28 and TRBJ2-1; 10 bases fit TRBD1. J gave up 7 bases and V 9 bases, and 12 bases lay outside the gene matches. CDR1 and CDR2 from the germline V gene are MDHEN and SYDVKM. This CDR3 is built from 15 residues. CDR3 in DNA: TGTGCCAGTCGGGACAGGGGAGGGGGGAGGAATGAGCAGTTCTTC. Amino acid sequence: CASRDRGGGRNEQFF.

The genes are TRBV19 and TRBJ1-2; TRBD1 matches at 7 bases. There are 16 residues in the CDR3. Germline values: CDR1 LNHDA, CDR2 SQIVND (reference sequence). V trimming: 4 bases; J trimming: 4 bases; junction bases outside the gene matches: 12. CDR3 nucleotide sequence: TGTGCCAGTAGTAGGGGGGACAGCCTGTTCCTCTATGGCTACACCTTC. Its protein is CASSRGDSLFLYGYTF.